This T cell receptor beta chain is drawn from a study of T cell changes during pregnancy in multiple sclerosis. Trimming cost V 2 bases and J 0 bases, with 14 bases left between them. The CDR3 length is 17 residues. Germline V gives CDR1 MNHEY, CDR2 SMNVEV (reference sequence). Method: immunoSEQ multiplex PCR; TCRdb's copy keeps in-frame clones and lacks some. The data hold 54,000 or so clones, with about 93% observed a single time. The sequence was obtained from a female donor with multiple sclerosis, enrolled in a pregnancy study. The chain is built from TRBV27 and TRBJ2-4; maybe TRBD1 (5 bases). The sample was CD4+ T cells from peripheral blood mononuclear cells, taken before pregnancy. The CDR3 DNA sequence: TGTGCCAGCAGTTTAAATAGGTTAGGGGTAGCCAAAAACATTCAGTACTTC. Protein: CASSLNRLGVAKNIQYF.